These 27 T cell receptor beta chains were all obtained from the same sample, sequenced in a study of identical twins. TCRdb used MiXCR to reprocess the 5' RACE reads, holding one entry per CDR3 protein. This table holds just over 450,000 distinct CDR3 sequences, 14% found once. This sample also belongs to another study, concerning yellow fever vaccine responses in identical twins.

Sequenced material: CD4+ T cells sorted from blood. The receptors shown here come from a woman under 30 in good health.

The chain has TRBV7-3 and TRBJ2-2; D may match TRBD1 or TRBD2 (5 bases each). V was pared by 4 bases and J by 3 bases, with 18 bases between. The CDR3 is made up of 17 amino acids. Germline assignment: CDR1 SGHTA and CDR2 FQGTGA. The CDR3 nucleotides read TGTGCCAGCAGCTCGACCCGGGACCCTGAGGACACCGGGGAGCTGTTTTTT. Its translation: CASSSTRDPEDTGELFF.

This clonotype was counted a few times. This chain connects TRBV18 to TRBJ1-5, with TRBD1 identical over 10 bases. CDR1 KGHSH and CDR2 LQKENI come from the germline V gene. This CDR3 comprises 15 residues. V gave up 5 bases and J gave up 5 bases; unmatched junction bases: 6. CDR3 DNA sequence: TGTGCCAGCTCAACTGACAGGGGGCTTGATCAGCCCCAGCATTTT. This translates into CASSTDRGLDQPQHF.

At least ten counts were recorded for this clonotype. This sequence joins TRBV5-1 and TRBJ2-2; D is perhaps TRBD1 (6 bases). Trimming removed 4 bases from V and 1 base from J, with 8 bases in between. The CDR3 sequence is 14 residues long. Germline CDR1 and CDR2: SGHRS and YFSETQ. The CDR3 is CASSQGQNTGELFF. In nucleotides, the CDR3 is TGCGCCAGCAGCCAGGGACAGAACACCGGGGAGCTGTTTTTT.

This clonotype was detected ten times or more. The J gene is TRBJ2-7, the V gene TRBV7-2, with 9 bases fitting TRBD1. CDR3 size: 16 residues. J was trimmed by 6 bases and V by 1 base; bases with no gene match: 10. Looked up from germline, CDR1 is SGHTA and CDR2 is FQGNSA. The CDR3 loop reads CASSLVSPGTGSEQYF. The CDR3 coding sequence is TGTGCCAGCAGCTTAGTATCCCCCGGGACAGGGAGCGAGCAGTACTTC.

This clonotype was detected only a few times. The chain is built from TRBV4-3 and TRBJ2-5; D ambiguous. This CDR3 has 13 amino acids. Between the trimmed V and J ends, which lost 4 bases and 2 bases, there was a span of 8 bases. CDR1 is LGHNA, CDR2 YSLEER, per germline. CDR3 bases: TGCGCCAGCAGCCGTCTATTGCAAGAGACCCAGTACTTC. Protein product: CASSRLLQETQYF.

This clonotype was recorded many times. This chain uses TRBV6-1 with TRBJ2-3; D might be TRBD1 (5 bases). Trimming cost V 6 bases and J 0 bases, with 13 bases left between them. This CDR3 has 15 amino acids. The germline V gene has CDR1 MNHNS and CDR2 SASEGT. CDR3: CASRGKQASTDTQYF. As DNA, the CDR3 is TGTGCCAGCAGGGGTAAACAGGCTAGCACAGATACGCAGTATTTT.

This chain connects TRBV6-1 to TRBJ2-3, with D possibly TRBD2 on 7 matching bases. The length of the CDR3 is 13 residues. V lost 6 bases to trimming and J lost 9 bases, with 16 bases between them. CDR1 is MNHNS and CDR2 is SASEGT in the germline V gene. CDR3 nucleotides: TGTGCCAGCAGGCACAAGGGGGGGATAACGCAGTATTTT. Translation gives CASRHKGGITQYF.

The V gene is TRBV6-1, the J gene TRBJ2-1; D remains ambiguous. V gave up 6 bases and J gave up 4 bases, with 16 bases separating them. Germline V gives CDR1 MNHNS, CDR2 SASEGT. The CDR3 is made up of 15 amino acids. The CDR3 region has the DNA TGTGCCAGCAGGCCCCAGGTAGGGAAATACAATGAGCAGTTCTTC. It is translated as CASRPQVGKYNEQFF.

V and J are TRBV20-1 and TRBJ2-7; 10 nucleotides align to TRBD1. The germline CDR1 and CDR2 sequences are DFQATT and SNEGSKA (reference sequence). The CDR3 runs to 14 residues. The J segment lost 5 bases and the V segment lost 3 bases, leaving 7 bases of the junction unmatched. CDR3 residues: CSARTDRGQNEQYF. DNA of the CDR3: TGCAGTGCTAGGACAGACAGGGGGCAAAACGAGCAGTACTTC.

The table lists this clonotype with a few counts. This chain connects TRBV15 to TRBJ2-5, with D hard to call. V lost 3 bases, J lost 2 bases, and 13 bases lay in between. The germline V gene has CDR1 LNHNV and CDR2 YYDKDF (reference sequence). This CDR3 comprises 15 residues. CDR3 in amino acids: CATSSRRASQETQYF. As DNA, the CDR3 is TGTGCCACCAGCAGCCGCCGGGCCTCACAAGAGACCCAGTACTTC.

CDR3 region: CASSRGTSGDTDTQYF. Here the CDR3 DNA reads TGTGCCAGCAGTCGAGGGACTAGCGGGGACACAGATACGCAGTATTTT. The genes are TRBV6-1 and TRBJ2-3; 13 nucleotides align to TRBD2. Per germline, CDR1 MNHNS and CDR2 SASEGT. The CDR3 is 16 amino acids. J gave up 2 bases and V 5 bases, and 4 bases lay outside the gene matches.

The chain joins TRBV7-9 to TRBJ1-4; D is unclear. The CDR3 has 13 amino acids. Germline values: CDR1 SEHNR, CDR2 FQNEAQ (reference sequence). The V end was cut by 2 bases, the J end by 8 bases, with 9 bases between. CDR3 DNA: TGTGCCAGCAGCTTAACGGCTTCGGAAAAACTGTTTTTT. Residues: CASSLTASEKLFF.

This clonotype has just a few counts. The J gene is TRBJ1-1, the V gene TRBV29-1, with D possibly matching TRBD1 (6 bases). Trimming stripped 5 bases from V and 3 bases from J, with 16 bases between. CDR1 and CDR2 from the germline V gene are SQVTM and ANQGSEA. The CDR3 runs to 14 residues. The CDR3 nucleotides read TGCAGCGTTCCCCAGGGGAGTCGGGACACTGAAGCTTTCTTT. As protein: CSVPQGSRDTEAFF.

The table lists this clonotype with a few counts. CDR3 loop: CASSLPPEEQYF. The CDR3 coding sequence is TGTGCCAGCAGCCTTCCCCCGGAGGAGCAGTACTTC. The chain combines TRBV7-9 with TRBJ2-7; D is undetermined. The V end was cut by 5 bases, the J end by 7 bases, with 12 bases between. CDR3 length: 12 residues. Germline-derived CDR1 and CDR2 are SEHNR and FQNEAQ (reference sequence). Together with reference TRBV7-9 and TRBJ2-7, the CDR3 gives the full variable domain: DTGVSQNPRHKITKRGQNVTFRCDPISEHNRLYWYRQTLGQGPEFLTYFQNEAQLEKSRLLSDRFSAERPKGSFSTLEIQRTEQGDSAMYLCASSLPPEEQYFGPGTRLTVT.

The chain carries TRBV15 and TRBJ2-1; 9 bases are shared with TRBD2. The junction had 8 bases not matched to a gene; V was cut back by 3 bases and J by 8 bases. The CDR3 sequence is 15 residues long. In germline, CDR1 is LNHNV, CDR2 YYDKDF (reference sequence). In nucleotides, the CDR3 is TGTGCCACCAGCAGGGGTAGCGGGGGAAAGGATGAGCAGTTCTTC. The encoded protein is CATSRGSGGKDEQFF.

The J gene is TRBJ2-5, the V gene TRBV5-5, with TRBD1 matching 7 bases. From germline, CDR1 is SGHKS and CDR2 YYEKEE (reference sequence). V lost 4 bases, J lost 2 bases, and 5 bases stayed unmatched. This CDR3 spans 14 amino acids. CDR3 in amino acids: CASSQGQLQETQYF. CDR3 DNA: TGTGCCAGCAGCCAGGGACAGTTACAAGAGACCCAGTACTTC.

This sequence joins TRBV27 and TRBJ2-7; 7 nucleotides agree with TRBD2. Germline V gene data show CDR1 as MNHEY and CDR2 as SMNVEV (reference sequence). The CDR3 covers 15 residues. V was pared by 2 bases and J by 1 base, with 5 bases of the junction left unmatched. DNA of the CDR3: TGTGCCAGCAGTTTAAGGTGGGAGGGATCCTACGAGCAGTACTTC. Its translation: CASSLRWEGSYEQYF.

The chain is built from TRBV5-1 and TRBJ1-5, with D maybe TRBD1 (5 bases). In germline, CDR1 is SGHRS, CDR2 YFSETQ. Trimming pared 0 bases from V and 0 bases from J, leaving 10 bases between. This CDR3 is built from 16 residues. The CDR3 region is CASSLEGMSSNQPQHF. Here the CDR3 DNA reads TGCGCCAGCAGCTTGGAGGGGATGAGTAGCAATCAGCCCCAGCATTTT.

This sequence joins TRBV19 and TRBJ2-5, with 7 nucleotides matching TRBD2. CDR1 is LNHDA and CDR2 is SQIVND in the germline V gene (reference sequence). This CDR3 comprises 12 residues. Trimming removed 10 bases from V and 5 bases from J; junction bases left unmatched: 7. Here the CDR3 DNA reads TGTGCCACCTGGGGGGGAGAGGAGACCCAGTACTTC. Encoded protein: CATWGGEETQYF.

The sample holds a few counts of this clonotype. CDR3: CASRAGRLQETQYF. The CDR3 nucleotides read TGTGCCAGCAGGGCCGGGAGATTACAAGAGACCCAGTACTTC. The chain links TRBV2 to TRBJ2-5, with D possibly matching TRBD2 (6 bases). Trimming left V 6 bases short and J 2 bases short, with 13 bases between. The CDR3 is 14 amino acids. Germline V lookup: CDR1 SNHLY, CDR2 FYNNEI.

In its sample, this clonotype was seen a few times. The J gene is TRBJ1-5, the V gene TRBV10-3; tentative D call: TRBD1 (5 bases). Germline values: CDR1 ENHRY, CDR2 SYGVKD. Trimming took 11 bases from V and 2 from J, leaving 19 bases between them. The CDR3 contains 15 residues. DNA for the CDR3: TGTGCCGCCGATCCGGGGGGGAACGGCAATCAGCCCCAGCATTTT. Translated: CAADPGGNGNQPQHF.

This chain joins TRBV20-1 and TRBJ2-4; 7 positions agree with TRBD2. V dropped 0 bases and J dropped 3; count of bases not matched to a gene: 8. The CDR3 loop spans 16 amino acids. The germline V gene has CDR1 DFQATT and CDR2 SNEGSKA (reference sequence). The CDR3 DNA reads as TGCAGTGCTAGAGACGGACGAACGGGGGGCAAAAACATTCAGTACTTC. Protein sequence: CSARDGRTGGKNIQYF.

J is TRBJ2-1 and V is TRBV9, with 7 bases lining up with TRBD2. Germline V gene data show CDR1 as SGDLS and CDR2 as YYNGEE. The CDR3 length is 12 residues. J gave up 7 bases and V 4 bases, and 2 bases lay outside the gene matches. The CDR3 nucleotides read TGTGCCAGCAGCACGCGGGGGAATGAGCAGTTCTTC. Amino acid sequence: CASSTRGNEQFF.

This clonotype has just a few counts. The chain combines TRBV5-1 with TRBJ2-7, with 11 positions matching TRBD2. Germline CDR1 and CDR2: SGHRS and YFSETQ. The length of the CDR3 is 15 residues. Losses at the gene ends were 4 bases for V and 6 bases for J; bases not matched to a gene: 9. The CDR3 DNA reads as TGCGCCAGCAGCGAACTAGCGGGGGCCCCTGGCGAGCAGTACTTC. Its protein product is CASSELAGAPGEQYF. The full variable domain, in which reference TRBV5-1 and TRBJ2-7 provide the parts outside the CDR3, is KAGVTQTPRYLIKTRGQQVTLSCSPISGHRSVSWYQQTPGQGLQFLFEYFSETQRNKGNFPGRFSGRQFSNSRSEMNVSTLELGDSALYLCASSELAGAPGEQYFGPGTRLTVT.

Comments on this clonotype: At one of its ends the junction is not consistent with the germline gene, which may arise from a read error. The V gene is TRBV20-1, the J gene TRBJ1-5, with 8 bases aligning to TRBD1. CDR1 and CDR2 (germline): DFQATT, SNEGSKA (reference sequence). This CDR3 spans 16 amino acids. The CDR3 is CSARGGQGARNQPQHF. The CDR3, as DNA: TGCAGTGCCAGAGGTGGGCAGGGGGCACGCAATCAGCCCCAGCATTTT.

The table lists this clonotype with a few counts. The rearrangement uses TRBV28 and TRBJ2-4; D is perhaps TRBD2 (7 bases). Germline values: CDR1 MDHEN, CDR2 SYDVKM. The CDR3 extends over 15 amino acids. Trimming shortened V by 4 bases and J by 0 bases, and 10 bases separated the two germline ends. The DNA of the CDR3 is TGTGCCAGCAGTTCGGGGGGCGCAGCCAAAAACATTCAGTACTTC. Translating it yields CASSSGGAAKNIQYF.

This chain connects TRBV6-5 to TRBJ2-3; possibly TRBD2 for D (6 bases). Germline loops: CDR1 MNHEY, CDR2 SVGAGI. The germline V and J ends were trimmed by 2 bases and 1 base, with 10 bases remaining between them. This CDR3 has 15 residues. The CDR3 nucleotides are TGTGCCAGCAGTTACCTGGGACTCGGCACAGATACGCAGTATTTT. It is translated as CASSYLGLGTDTQYF.